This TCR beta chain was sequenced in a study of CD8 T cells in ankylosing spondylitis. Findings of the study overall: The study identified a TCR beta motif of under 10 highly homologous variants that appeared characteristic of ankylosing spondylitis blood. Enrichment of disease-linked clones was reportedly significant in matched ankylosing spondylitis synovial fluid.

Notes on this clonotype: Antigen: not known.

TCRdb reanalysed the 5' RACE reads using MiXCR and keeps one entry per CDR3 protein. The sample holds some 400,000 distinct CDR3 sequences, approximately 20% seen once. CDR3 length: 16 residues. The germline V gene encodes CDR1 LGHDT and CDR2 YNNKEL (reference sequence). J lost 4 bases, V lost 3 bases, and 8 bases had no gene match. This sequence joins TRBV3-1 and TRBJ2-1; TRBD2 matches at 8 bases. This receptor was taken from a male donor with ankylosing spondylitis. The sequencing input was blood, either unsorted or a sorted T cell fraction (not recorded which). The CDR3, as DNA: TGTGCCAGCAGCCAGGAACGACTAGCGCCATACAATGAGCAGTTCTTC. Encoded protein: CASSQERLAPYNEQFF.